One and the same sample provided the 21 T cell receptor beta chains below, sequenced in a study of CDR3 diversity in severe acne (dated by TCRdb to between 2017 and 2020). The library came from PCR. Instrument on record: Illumina HiSeq 2000. The public sequencing data were trimmed at Q25 with fastp and processed into clonotypes with MiXCR by TCRdb, which kept only in-frame beta chains. Under each unique CDR3 protein, matching rows form one entry showing the most common genes and DNA. A total of tens of thousands of distinct CDR3 sequences appear in this sample, around 53% of them only once. The top ten hold about 13% of the sample. Sequenced input: blood. These receptors all come from a male donor in good health, without acne.

In nucleotides, the CDR3 is TGCAGTGCTAGACCCAATAGCGGGAGGACGGAGACCCAGTACTTC. It yields the protein CSARPNSGRTETQYF. V is TRBV20-1 and J is TRBJ2-5, with 10 bases aligning to TRBD2. V was pared by 2 bases and J by 5 bases, with 8 bases of the junction left unmatched. The CDR3 spans 15 residues. The V gene's germline CDR1 is DFQATT and CDR2 SNEGSKA (reference sequence).

The chain links TRBV10-3 to TRBJ1-3, with a weak D call TRBD1 (5 bases). V lost 0 bases and J 7 bases, leaving 13 bases between the germline ends. The germline CDR1 and CDR2 sequences are ENHRY and SYGVKD. The CDR3 is 15 amino acids. The CDR3 is CAISESDKPGNTIYF. The CDR3 bases are TGTGCCATCAGTGAGTCGGACAAACCGGGTAACACCATATATTTT.

This rearrangement joins TRBV24-1 to TRBJ1-5; the match to TRBD1 covers 9 bases. Germline CDR1 KGHDR, CDR2 SFDVKD. The CDR3 has 14 residues. V lost 6 bases to trimming and J lost 4 bases; unmatched junction nucleotides: 3. The CDR3 loop reads CATSLGQGNQPQHF. The CDR3 nucleotides read TGTGCCACCAGTCTCGGACAGGGGAATCAGCCCCAGCATTTT.

This chain uses TRBV4-1 with TRBJ1-4, with 9 bases matching TRBD1. V dropped 0 bases and J dropped 5; count of bases not matched to a gene: 4. This CDR3 has 16 residues. From germline, CDR1 is MGHRA and CDR2 YSYEKL. The CDR3 here is CASSQETGTGNEKLFF. In DNA form, the CDR3 reads TGCGCCAGCAGCCAAGAAACCGGGACAGGGAATGAAAAACTGTTTTTT.

Ten or more counts support this clonotype. V is TRBV3-1 and J is TRBJ2-2; D might be TRBD2 (6 bases). Trimming removed 2 bases from V and 1 base from J, with 11 bases in between. This CDR3 is built from 16 residues. CDR1 is LGHDT, CDR2 YNNKEL, per germline (reference sequence). The CDR3 region has the DNA TGTGCCAGCAGCCAAAGCCCAGCGGGGAACACCGGGGAGCTGTTTTTT. Protein product: CASSQSPAGNTGELFF. Using reference TRBV3-1 and TRBJ2-2 for the parts outside the CDR3, the full variable domain is DTAVSQTPKYLVTQMGNDKSIKCEQNLGHDTMYWYKQDSKKFLKIMFSYNNKELIINETVPNRFSPKSPDKAHLNLHINSLELGDSAVYFCASSQSPAGNTGELFFGEGSRLTVL.

In this sample, this clonotype turned up many times. This rearrangement joins TRBV7-9 to TRBJ2-1; perhaps D is TRBD1 or TRBD2 (7 bases each). The CDR3 runs 18 residues. Germline V lookup: CDR1 SEHNR, CDR2 FQNEAQ (reference sequence). Between the trimmed V and J ends, which lost 2 bases and 8 bases, there was a span of 25 bases. CDR3 in amino acids: CASSLIEIFPGGGDEQFF. The CDR3 coding sequence is TGTGCCAGCAGCTTAATCGAAATCTTCCCAGGGGGGGGCGATGAGCAGTTCTTC.

The chain has TRBV7-9 and TRBJ2-7; no firm D call. Trimming left V 6 bases short and J 2 bases short, with 11 bases between. The germline CDR1 and CDR2 sequences are SEHNR and FQNEAQ (reference sequence). The CDR3 sequence is 13 residues long. CDR3 DNA: TGTGCCAGCAGAAGACCTCCGACCTACGAGCAGTACTTC. Translated: CASRRPPTYEQYF.

This chain connects TRBV7-2 to TRBJ2-7; 12 bases align to TRBD1. V lost 5 bases to trimming and J lost 6 bases; unmatched junction nucleotides: 5. This CDR3 contains 14 residues. Germline-derived CDR1 and CDR2 are SGHTA and FQGNSA. The CDR3 coding sequence is TGTGCCAGCAGCAGGGGGACAGGGGGCAGCGAGCAGTACTTC. Amino acid sequence: CASSRGTGGSEQYF.

This clonotype was picked up many times. A much bigger clone sits one base away, suggesting this may be a read error. The J gene is TRBJ1-1, the V gene TRBV7-6; D unresolved. CDR1 SGHVS and CDR2 FNYEAQ come from the germline V gene. The CDR3 is 15 residues long. The CDR3 reads CASSFSGGSGGETFF. CDR3 coding DNA: TGTGCCAGCAGCTTTTCAGGCGGCTCGGGTGGTGAAACTTTCTTT.

The V call is TRBV20-1, the J call TRBJ2-7; a weak D match, TRBD2 (5 bases). V gave up 6 bases and J gave up 4 bases, with 22 bases separating them. Germline lookup yields CDR1 DFQATT and CDR2 SNEGSKA (reference sequence). The CDR3 loop spans 15 amino acids. CDR3 nucleotide sequence: TGCAGTGCAAACGATCTGGGTGTCCCGGGGTACGAGCAGTACTTC. Amino acids: CSANDLGVPGYEQYF.

V and J are TRBV10-3 and TRBJ1-2, with 7 bases aligning to TRBD1. V shed 10 bases and J 2 bases; nucleotides not matched to a gene: 7. This CDR3 has 13 amino acids. Germline loops: CDR1 ENHRY, CDR2 SYGVKD. The CDR3 bases are TGTGCCACGAGACAGGGATCAAACTATGGCTACACCTTC. Translation gives CATRQGSNYGYTF.

This clonotype was counted a few times. Since a much larger clone is just one base distant, this may be a read error. V is TRBV19 and J is TRBJ1-1, with 8 bases aligning to TRBD1. The CDR3 spans 13 residues. The germline gives CDR1 LNHDA, CDR2 SQIVND (reference sequence). V gave up 10 bases and J gave up 4 bases; unmatched junction bases: 8. CDR3 nucleotide sequence: TGTGCCAACGGCAGGGGGCTGAGCACTGAAGCTTTCTTT. Protein sequence: CANGRGLSTEAFF. Supplemented by reference TRBV19 and TRBJ1-1, the full variable domain reads DGGITQSPKYLFRKEGQNVTLSCEQNLNHDAMYWYRQDPGQGLRLIYYSQIVNDFQKGDIAEGYSVSREKKESFPLTVTSAQKNPTAFYLCANGRGLSTEAFFGQGTRLTVV.

The chain combines TRBV4-2 with TRBJ2-7, with TRBD2 matching over 11 bases. This CDR3 region has 16 residues. J lost 7 bases, V lost 3 bases, and 11 bases had no gene match. Looked up from germline, CDR1 is LGHNA and CDR2 is YNFKEQ. DNA for the CDR3: TGTGCCAGCAGCCAGGGGACTAGCGGATACACCGGGGAGCAGTACTTC. This codes for CASSQGTSGYTGEQYF.

The rearrangement links TRBV2 to TRBJ1-6; 7 bases match TRBD1. Germline assignment: CDR1 SNHLY and CDR2 FYNNEI. The CDR3 runs 15 residues. The V gene end was trimmed by 6 bases and the J gene end by 8 bases; junction bases not matched to a gene: 10. CDR3 residues: CASRVGQADHSPLHF. Here the CDR3 DNA reads TGTGCCAGCAGGGTTGGACAGGCGGATCATTCACCCCTCCACTTT.

This chain uses TRBV29-1 with TRBJ1-1, with D perhaps TRBD1 (6 bases). This CDR3 has 16 amino acids. Germline values: CDR1 SQVTM, CDR2 ANQGSEA. The V and J ends lost 4 bases and 0 bases respectively, with 18 bases between them. The CDR3 loop is CSVAKGSGGMNTEAFF. The CDR3 DNA reads TGCAGCGTTGCGAAGGGGTCGGGGGGCATGAACACTGAAGCTTTCTTT.

V and J are TRBV5-1 and TRBJ2-7, with 10 bases lining up with TRBD1. The CDR3 totals 15 residues. Per germline, CDR1 SGHRS and CDR2 YFSETQ. V was pared by 8 bases and J by 1 base, with 9 bases of the junction left unmatched. The CDR3 nucleotides are TGCGCCAGTGGGGCGACAGGGGGCGCGTCCTACGAGCAGTACTTC. Translated: CASGATGGASYEQYF.

This chain links TRBV24-1 with TRBJ1-1; 8 bases are a match to TRBD1. This CDR3 spans 15 amino acids. Germline lookup yields CDR1 KGHDR and CDR2 SFDVKD. V shed 3 bases, J shed 1 base, and the junction held 3 bases outside the gene matches. The chain's CDR3 is CATSDGGTGNTEAFF. CDR3 bases: TGTGCCACCAGTGATGGGGGGACAGGGAACACTGAAGCTTTCTTT.

This clonotype was counted at least ten times. This chain joins TRBV28 and TRBJ2-7, with 9 bases that match TRBD2. Trimming cost V 6 bases and J 0 bases; bases outside gene matches: 12. CDR1 MDHEN and CDR2 SYDVKM come from the germline V gene. The CDR3 is made up of 17 amino acids. CDR3 region: CASSPPKVAGVSYEQYF. CDR3 DNA: TGTGCCAGCAGCCCCCCCAAGGTAGCGGGGGTCTCCTACGAGCAGTACTTC.

This clonotype was found many times. This chain joins TRBV11-3 and TRBJ2-3; 8 bases are shared with TRBD1. V shed 0 bases and J 1 base; nucleotides not matched to a gene: 3. Germline V gene lookup returns CDR1 SGHNT and CDR2 YENEEA. The CDR3 is 16 residues long. The CDR3 loop is CASSLEAGGGTDTQYF. The CDR3 region has the DNA TGTGCCAGCAGCTTAGAAGCAGGGGGCGGCACAGATACGCAGTATTTT.

The chain uses TRBV5-6 and TRBJ2-1; 9 bases match TRBD1. The CDR3 runs to 15 residues. Germline V gene data show CDR1 as SGHDT and CDR2 as YYEEEE. V trimming: 4 bases; J trimming: 2 bases; junction bases outside the gene matches: 4. CDR3 residues: CASSSRDRAYNEQFF. In DNA form, the CDR3 reads TGTGCCAGCAGCAGCCGGGACAGGGCCTACAATGAGCAGTTCTTC.

V gene TRBV7-2 combines with J gene TRBJ2-7; 8 nucleotides match TRBD2. This CDR3 spans 15 amino acids. Trimming took 4 bases from V and 2 from J; bases not matched to a gene: 7. Looked up from germline, CDR1 is SGHTA and CDR2 is FQGNSA. CDR3 in DNA: TGTGCCAGCAGCTCCTTAGCGGGATGGACCTACGAGCAGTACTTC. Translated, it gives CASSSLAGWTYEQYF.